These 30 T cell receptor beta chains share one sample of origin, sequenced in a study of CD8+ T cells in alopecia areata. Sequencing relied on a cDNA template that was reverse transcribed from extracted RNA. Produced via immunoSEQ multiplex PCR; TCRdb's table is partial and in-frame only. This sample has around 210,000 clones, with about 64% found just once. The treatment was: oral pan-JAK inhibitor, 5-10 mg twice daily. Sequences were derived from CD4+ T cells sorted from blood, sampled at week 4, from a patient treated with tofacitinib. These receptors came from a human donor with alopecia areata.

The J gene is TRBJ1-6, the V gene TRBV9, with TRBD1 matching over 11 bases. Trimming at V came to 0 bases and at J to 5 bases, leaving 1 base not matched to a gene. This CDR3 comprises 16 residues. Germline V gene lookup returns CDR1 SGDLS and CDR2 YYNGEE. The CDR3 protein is CASSVEGQGDNSPLHF. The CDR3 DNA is TGTGCCAGCAGCGTAGAGGGACAGGGGGATAATTCACCCCTCCACTTT.

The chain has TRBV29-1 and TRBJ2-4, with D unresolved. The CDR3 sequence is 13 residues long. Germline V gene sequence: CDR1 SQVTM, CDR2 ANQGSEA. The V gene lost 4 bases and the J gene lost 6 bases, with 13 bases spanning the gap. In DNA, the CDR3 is TGCAGCGTTGGTCCGCCGAACATAAACATTCAGTACTTC. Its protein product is CSVGPPNINIQYF.

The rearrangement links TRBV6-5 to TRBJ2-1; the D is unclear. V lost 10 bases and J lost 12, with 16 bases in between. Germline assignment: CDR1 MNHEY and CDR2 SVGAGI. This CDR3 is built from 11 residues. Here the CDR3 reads CATRILSAQFF. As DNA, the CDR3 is TGTGCCACGCGAATTCTGTCGGCGCAGTTCTTC.

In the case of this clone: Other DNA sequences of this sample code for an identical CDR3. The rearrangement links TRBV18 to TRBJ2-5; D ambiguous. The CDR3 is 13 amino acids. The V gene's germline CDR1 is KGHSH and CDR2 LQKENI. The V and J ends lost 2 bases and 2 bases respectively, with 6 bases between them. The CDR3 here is CASSPDLQETQYF. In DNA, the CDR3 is TGTGCCAGCTCACCAGACTTACAAGAGACCCAGTACTTC.

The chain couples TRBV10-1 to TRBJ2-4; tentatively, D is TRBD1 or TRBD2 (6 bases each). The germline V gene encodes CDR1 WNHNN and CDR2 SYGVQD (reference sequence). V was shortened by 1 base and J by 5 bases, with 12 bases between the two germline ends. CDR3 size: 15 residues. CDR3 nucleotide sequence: TGCGCCAGCAGTGAGTTCAGGGGAGGTGAAAACATTCAGTACTTC. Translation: CASSEFRGGENIQYF.

The CDR3 is CASSALSGEANYGYTF. The CDR3 bases are TGTGCCAGCAGCGCCTTGTCCGGGGAAGCAAACTATGGCTACACCTTC. The chain joins TRBV14 to TRBJ1-2; D gene uncertain. The ends were cut back, 5 bases at V and 2 bases at J, with 18 bases in the middle. The CDR3 runs to 16 residues. Germline V gene data show CDR1 as SGHDN and CDR2 as FVKESK.

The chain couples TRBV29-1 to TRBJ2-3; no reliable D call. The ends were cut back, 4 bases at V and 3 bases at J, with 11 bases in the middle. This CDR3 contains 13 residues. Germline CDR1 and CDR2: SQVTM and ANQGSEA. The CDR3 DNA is TGCAGCGTTGGGCCGGTGAGGACAGATACGCAGTATTTT. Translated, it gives CSVGPVRTDTQYF.

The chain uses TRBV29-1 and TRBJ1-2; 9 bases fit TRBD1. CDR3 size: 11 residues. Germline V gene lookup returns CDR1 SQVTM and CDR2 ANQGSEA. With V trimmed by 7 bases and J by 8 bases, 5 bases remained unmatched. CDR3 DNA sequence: TGCAGCGGTGGGACAGGGAAAGGCTACACCTTC. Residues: CSGGTGKGYTF.

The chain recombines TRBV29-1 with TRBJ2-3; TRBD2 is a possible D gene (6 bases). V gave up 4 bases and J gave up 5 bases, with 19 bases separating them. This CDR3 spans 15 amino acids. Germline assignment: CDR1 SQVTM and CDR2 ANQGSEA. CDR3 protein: CSVGSWGVGVDTQYF. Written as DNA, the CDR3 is TGCAGCGTTGGTTCGTGGGGGGTTGGAGTAGATACGCAGTATTTT.

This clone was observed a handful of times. The CDR3 loop reads CATTGGPGELFF. The CDR3 DNA follows: TGTGCCACCACGGGGGGGCCCGGGGAGCTGTTTTTT. This chain joins TRBV6-6 and TRBJ2-2; 8 nucleotides agree with TRBD2. Per the germline V gene, CDR1 is MNHNY and CDR2 is SVGAGI (reference sequence). Germline trimming cut 10 bases from V and 6 bases from J; bases unmatched to any gene: 4. The CDR3 spans 12 residues.

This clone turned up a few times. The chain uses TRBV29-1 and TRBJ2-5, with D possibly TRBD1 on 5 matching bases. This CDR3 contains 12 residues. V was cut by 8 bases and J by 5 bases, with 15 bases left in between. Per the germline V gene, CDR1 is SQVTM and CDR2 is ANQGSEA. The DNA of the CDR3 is TGCAGCACAAGTCAGGGTTCGGAGACCCAGTACTTC. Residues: CSTSQGSETQYF.

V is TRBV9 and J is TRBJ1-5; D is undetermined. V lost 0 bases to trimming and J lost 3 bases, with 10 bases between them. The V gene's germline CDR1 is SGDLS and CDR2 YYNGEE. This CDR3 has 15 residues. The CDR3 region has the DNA TGTGCCAGCAGCGTAGCCGGCGGATCCAATCAGCCCCAGCATTTT. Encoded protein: CASSVAGGSNQPQHF.

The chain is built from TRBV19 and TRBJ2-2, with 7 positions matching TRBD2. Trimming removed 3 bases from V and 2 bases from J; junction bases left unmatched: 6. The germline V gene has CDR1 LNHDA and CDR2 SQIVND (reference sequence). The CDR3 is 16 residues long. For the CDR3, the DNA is TGTGCCAGTAGTATCCCTAGCGGTGCCAACACCGGGGAGCTGTTTTTT. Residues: CASSIPSGANTGELFF.

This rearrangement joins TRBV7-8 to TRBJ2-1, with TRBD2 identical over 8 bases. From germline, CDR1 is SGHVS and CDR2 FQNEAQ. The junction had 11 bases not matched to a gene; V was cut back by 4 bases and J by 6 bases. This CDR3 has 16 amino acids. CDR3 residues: CASSSRTSTPINEQFF. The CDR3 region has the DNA TGTGCCAGCAGCTCTAGGACTAGCACCCCCATCAATGAGCAGTTCTTC. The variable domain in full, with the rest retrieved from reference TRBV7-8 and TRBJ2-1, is GAGVSQSPRYKVAKRGQDVALRCDPISGHVSLFWYQQALGQGPEFLTYFQNEAQLDKSGLPSDRFFAERPEGSVSTLKIQRTQQEDSAVYLCASSSRTSTPINEQFFGPGTRLTVL.

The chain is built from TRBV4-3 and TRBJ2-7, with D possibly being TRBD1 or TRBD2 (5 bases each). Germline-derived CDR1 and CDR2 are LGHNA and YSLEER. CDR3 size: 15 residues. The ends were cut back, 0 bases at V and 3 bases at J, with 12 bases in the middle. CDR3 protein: CASSQEGTPNYEQYF. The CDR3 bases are TGCGCCAGCAGCCAAGAGGGGACCCCTAACTACGAGCAGTACTTC.

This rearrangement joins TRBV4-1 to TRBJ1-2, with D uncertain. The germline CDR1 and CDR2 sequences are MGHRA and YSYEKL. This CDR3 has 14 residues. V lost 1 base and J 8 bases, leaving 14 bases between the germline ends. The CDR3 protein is CASSQAFKAEGYTF. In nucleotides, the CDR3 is TGCGCCAGCAGCCAAGCTTTTAAAGCGGAGGGCTACACCTTC.

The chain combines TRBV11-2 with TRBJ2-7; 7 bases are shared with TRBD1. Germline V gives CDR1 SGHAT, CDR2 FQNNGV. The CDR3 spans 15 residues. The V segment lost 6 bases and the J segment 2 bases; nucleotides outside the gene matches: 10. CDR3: CASSYGTGQTYEQYF. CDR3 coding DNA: TGTGCCAGCAGTTATGGGACGGGACAGACCTACGAGCAGTACTTC.

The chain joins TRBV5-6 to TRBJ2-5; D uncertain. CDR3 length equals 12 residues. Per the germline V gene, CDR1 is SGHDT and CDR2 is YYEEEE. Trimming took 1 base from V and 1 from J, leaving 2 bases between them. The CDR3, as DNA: TGTGCCAGCAGCTTGCTCCAAGAGACCCAGTACTTC. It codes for CASSLLQETQYF. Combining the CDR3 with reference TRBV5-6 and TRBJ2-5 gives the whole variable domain DAGVTQSPTHLIKTRGQQVTLRCSPKSGHDTVSWYQQALGQGPQFIFQYYEEEERQRGNFPDRFSGHQFPNYSSELNVNALLLGDSALYLCASSLLQETQYFGPGTRLLVL.

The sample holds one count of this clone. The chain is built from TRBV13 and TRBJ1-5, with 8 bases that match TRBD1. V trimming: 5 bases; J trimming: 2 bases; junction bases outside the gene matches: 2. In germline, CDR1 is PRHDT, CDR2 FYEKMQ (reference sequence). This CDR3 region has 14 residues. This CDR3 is CASSLGQGNQPQHF. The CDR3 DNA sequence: TGTGCCAGCAGCCTGGGACAGGGCAATCAGCCCCAGCATTTT.

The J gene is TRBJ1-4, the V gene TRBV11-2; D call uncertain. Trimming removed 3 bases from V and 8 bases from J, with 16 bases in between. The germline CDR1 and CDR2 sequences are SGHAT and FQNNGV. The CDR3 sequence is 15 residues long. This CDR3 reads CASSLVVQSHEKLFF. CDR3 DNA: TGTGCCAGCAGCTTGGTTGTTCAGAGCCACGAAAAACTGTTTTTT.

CDR3 loop: CASNGGSYEQYF. The CDR3 nucleotides are TGTGCCAGCAACGGGGGCTCCTACGAGCAGTACTTC. V gene TRBV5-6 combines with J gene TRBJ2-7, with D possibly matching TRBD2 (6 bases). The CDR3 spans 12 residues. Germline V gives CDR1 SGHDT, CDR2 YYEEEE. V gave up 6 bases and J gave up 0 bases, with 7 bases separating them. Filled out from reference TRBV5-6 and TRBJ2-7, the complete variable domain reads DAGVTQSPTHLIKTRGQQVTLRCSPKSGHDTVSWYQQALGQGPQFIFQYYEEEERQRGNFPDRFSGHQFPNYSSELNVNALLLGDSALYLCASNGGSYEQYFGPGTRLTVT.

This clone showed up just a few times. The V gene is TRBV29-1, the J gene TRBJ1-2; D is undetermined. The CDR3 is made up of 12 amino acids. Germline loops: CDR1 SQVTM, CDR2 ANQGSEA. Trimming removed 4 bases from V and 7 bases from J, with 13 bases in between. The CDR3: CSVVSREGGYTF. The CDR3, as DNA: TGCAGCGTTGTGTCCCGAGAAGGTGGCTACACCTTC.

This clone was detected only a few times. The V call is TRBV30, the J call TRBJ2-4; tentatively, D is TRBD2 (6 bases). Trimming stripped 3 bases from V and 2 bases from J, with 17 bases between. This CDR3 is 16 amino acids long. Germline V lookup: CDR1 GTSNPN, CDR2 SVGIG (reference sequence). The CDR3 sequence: CAWRPRGRGSKNIQYF. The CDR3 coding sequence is TGTGCCTGGAGGCCCCGCGGGCGGGGATCCAAAAACATTCAGTACTTC.

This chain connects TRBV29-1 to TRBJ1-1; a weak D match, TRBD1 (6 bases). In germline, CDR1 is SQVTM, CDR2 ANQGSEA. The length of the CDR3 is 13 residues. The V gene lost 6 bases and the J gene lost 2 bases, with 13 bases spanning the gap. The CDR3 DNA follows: TGCAGCGTCGTCCGGACAGACAACACTGAAGCTTTCTTT. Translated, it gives CSVVRTDNTEAFF.

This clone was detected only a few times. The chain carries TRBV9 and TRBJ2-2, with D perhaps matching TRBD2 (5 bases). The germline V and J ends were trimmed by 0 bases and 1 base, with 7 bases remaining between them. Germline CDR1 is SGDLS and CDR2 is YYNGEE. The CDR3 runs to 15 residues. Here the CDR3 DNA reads TGTGCCAGCAGCGTAGCGGGGAGGAACACCGGGGAGCTGTTTTTT. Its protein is CASSVAGRNTGELFF. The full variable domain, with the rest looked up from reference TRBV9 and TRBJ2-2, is DSGVTQTPKHLITATGQRVTLRCSPRSGDLSVYWYQQSLDQGLQFLIQYYNGEERAKGNILERFSAQQFPDLHSELNLSSLELGDSALYFCASSVAGRNTGELFFGEGSRLTVL.

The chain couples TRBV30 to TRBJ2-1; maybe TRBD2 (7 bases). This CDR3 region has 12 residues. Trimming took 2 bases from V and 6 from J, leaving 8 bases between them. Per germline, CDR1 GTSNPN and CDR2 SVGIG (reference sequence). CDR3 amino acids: CAWSRGANEQFF. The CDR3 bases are TGTGCCTGGAGTCGGGGGGCCAATGAGCAGTTCTTC.

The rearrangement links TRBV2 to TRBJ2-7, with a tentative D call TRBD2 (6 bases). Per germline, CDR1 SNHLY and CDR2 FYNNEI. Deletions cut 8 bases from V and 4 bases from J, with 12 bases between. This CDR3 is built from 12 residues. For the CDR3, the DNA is TGTGCCAGCCGGAGGGACTTTTACGAGCAGTACTTC. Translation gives CASRRDFYEQYF.

CDR3 amino acids: CASSHPGLSYNEQFF. CDR3 nucleotides: TGTGCCAGCAGCCACCCCGGACTGTCCTACAATGAGCAGTTCTTC. This chain uses TRBV7-3 with TRBJ2-1; maybe TRBD2 (5 bases). The CDR3 has 15 residues. V gave up 5 bases and J gave up 1 base, with 12 bases separating them. Germline CDR1 reads SGHTA; CDR2 reads FQGTGA. The full variable domain, rest sourced from reference TRBV7-3 and TRBJ2-1, is GAGVSQTPSNKVTEKGKYVELRCDPISGHTALYWYRQSLGQGPEFLIYFQGTGAADDSGLPNDRFFAVRPEGSVSTLKIQRTERGDSAVYLCASSHPGLSYNEQFFGPGTRLTVL.

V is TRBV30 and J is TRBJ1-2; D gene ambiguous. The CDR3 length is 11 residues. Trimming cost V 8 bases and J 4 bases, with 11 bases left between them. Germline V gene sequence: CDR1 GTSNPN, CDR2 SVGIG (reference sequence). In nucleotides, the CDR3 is TGTGCCCTGGAGACGGGCTATGGCTACACCTTC. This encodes CALETGYGYTF.

The CDR3 DNA sequence: TGTGCCAGCTCACCCCAAGGCGGCGGAGAAGGGAATGAGCAGTTCTTC. This encodes CASSPQGGGEGNEQFF. This chain uses TRBV18 with TRBJ2-1; D remains unclear. This CDR3 contains 16 residues. The ends were cut back, 3 bases at V and 7 bases at J, with 19 bases in the middle. Germline CDR1 reads KGHSH; CDR2 reads LQKENI.